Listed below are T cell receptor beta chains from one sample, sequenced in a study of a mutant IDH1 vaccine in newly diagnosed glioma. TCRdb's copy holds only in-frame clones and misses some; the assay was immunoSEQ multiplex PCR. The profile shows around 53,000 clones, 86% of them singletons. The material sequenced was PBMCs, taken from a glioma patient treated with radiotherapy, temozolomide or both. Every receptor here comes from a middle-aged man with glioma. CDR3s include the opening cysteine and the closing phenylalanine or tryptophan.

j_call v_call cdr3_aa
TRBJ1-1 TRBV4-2 CASRTMAGGWVVRGSTEAFF
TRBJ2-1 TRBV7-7 CASSPGGGLAGDEQFF
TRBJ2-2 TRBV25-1 CASSAVGELFF
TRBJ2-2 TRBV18 CASSLSIVDNTGELFF
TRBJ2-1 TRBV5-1 CASSLAASGRNNEQFF
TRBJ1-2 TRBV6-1 CAIRKTGNRGGYTF
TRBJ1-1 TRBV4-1 CASSQPMNTEAFF
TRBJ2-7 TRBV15 CATSRDPVSGDTFYEQYF
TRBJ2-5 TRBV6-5 CASSYSPGQGWETQYF
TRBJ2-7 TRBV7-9 CASTLGQGVYHEQYF
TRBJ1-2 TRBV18 CASSGVYGYTF
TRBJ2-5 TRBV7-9 CAIDGRSQETQYF
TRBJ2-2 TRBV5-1 CASSVEGNGELFF
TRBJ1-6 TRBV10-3 CAISEDSSYNSPLHF
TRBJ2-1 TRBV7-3 CASSLQSSPPAEQFF
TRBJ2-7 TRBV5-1 CASSLIAGGLLEQYF
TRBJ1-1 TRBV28 CASSLGALGLAFF
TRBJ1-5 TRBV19 CASSLLDNNQPQHF
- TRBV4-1 CASSPPSYEQYF
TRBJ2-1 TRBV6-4 CASSDSRRAGGEQFF
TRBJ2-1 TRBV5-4 CASSRSVGESDEQFF
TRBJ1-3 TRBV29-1 CSASSGNTIYF
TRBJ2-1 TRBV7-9 CASSPGQGASSNEQFF
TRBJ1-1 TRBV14 CASSQAGRPNTEAFF
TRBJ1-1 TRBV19 CASSLTRTGGKWEAFF
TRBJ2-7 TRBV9 CASSTGTGAPYEQYF
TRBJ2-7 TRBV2 CASKGQGGVRFPYEQYF
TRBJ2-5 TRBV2 CASSSQGSRETQYF
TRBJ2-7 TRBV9 CASSNLAGGDEQYF
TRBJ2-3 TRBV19 CASSPQREETDTQYF
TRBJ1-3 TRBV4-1 CASSVGDRDLSGNTIYF
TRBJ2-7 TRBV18 CASSPQRGPILEQYF
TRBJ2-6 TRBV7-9 CASSFWGQGASGANVLTF
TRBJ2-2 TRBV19 CASRELAGLTGELFF
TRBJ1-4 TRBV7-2 CASSLTGAANEKLFF
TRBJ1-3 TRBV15 CATSRAWQGAGNTIYF
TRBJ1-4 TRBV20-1 CSANTGQVLFF
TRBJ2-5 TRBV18 CASWVGGHQETQYF
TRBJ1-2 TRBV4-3 CASSQDVGVNYGYTF
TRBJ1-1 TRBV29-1 CSVGLLGQADTEAFF
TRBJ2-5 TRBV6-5 CASRGTARGETQYF
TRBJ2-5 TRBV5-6 CASSEGGGGTGETQYF
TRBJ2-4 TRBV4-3 CASSQDRDRGIQYF
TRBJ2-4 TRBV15 CATSSKGHIQYF
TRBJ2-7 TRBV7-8 CASSLGIRASGTSYEQYF
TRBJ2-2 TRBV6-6 CASSYYTPNTGELFF
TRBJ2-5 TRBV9 CASSGGTNQETQYF
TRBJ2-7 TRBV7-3 CASSLEGYGNEQYF
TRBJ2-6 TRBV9 CASSVRGSGANVLTF
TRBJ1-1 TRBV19 CASSSGTGGNRAFF
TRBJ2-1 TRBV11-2 CASIPQMSSYNEQFF
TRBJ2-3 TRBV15 CATSGHRTSSTDTQYF
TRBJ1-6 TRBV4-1 CASSPTNRGHQDSPLHF
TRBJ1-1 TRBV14 CASSQQGQGARTEAFF